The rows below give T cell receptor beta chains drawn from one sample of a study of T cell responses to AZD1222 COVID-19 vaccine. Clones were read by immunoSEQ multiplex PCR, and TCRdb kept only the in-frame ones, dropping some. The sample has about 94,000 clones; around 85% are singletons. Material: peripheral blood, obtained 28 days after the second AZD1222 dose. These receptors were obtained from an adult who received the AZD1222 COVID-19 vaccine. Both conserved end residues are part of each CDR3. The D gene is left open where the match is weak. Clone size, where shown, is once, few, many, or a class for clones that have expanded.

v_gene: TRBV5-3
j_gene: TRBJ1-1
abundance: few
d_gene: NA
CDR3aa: CARSGLRTTGTEAFF
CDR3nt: TGTGCCAGAAGCGGGTTGAGGACCACGGGCACTGAAGCTTTCTTT

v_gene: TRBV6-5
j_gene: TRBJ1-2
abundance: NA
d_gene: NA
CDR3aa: CASDRTHGYTF
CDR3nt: TGTGCCAGCGACAGGACACATGGCTACACCTTC

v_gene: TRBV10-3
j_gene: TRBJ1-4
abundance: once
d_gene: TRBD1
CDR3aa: CAISDPPGQGHEKLFF
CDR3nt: TGTGCCATCAGTGACCCACCGGGACAGGGTCATGAAAAACTGTTTTTT

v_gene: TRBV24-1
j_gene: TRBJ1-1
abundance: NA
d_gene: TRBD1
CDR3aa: CATSVVEDRGPLRYMNTEAFF
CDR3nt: TGTGCCACCAGTGTAGTGGAAGACAGGGGGCCTCTTCGATATATGAACACTGAAGCTTTCTTT

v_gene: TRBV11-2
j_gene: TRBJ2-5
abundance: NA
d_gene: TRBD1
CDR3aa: CASSLDGGTVKETQYF
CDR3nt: TGTGCCAGCAGCTTAGACGGTGGGACAGTTAAAGAGACCCAGTACTTC

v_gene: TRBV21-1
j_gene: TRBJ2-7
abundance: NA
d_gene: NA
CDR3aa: CASSFVGEGQGGYEQYF
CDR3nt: TGTGCCAGCAGCTTCGTCGGTGAGGGACAGGGAGGGTACGAGCAGTACTTC

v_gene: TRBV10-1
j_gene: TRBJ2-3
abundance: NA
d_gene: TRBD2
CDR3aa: CASSESGRSADTQYF
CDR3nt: TGCGCCAGCAGTGAGAGCGGGAGAAGTGCAGATACGCAGTATTTT

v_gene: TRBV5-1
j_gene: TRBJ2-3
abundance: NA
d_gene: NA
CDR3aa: CASSLRSGGDTQYF
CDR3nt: TGCGCCAGCAGCTTGAGGAGCGGTGGAGATACGCAGTATTTT

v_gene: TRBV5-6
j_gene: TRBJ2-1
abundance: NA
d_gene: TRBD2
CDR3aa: CASSFSSGGSNEQFF
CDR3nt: TGTGCCAGCAGCTTTTCCAGCGGGGGGTCAAATGAGCAGTTCTTC

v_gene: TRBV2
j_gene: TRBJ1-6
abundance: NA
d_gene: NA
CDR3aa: CASSERRQAISPLHF
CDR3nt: TGTGCCAGCAGTGAAAGGCGACAGGCCATTTCACCCCTCCACTTT

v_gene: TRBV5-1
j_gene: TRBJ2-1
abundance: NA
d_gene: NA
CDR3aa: CASNWGSYNEQFF
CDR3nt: TGCGCCAGCAACTGGGGCTCCTACAATGAGCAGTTCTTC

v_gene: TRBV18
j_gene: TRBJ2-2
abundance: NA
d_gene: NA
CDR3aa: CASSPLAENTGELFF
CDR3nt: TGTGCCAGCTCACCATTAGCGGAGAACACCGGGGAGCTGTTTTTT

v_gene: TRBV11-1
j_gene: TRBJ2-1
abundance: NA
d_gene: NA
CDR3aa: CASTIDLVSYNEQFF
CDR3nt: TGTGCCAGCACCATAGACCTAGTCTCCTACAATGAGCAGTTCTTC

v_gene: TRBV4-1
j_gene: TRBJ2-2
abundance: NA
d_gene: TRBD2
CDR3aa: CASSQRGGGVRSNTGELFF
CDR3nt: TGCGCCAGCAGCCAGCGGGGCGGGGGGGTCCGCTCGAACACCGGGGAGCTGTTTTTT

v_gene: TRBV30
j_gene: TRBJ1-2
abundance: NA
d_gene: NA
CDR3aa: CAWSVEGSGYTF
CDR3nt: TGTGCCTGGAGTGTAGAGGGAAGTGGCTACACCTTC

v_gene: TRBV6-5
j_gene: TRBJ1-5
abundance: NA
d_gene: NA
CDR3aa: CASRSHSISNQPQHF
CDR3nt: TGTGCCAGCAGATCTCACAGTATTAGCAATCAGCCCCAGCATTTT

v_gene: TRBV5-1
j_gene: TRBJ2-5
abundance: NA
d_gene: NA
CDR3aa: CASSGGRGIPQETQYF
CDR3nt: TGCGCCAGCAGCGGAGGTAGGGGGATCCCCCAAGAGACCCAGTACTTC

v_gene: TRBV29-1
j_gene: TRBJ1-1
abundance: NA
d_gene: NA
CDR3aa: CSVNLGRSEAFF
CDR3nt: TGCAGCGTCAACCTGGGTAGGTCTGAAGCTTTCTTT

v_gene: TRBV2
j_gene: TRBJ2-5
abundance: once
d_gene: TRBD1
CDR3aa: CASRRQGAGQETQYF
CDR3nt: TGTGCCAGCAGGAGACAGGGGGCTGGGCAAGAGACCCAGTACTTC

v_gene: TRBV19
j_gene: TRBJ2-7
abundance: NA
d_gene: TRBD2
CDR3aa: CASSIATSGPYEQYF
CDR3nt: TGTGCCAGTAGTATAGCCACTAGCGGACCCTACGAGCAGTACTTC

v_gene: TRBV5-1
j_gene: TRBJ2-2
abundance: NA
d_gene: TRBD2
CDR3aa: CASSLGLASNTGELFF
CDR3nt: TGCGCCAGCAGCTTGGGACTAGCGTCGAACACCGGGGAGCTGTTTTTT

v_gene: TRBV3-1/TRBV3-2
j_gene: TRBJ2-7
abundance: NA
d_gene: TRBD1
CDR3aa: CASSQWDRGLEQYF
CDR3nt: TGTGCCAGCAGCCAATGGGACAGGGGGCTCGAGCAGTACTTC

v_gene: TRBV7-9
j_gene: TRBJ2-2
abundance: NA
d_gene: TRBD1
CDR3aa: CASSPDRGGWETGELFF
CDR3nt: TGTGCCAGCAGCCCCGACAGGGGTGGTTGGGAAACCGGGGAGCTGTTTTTT

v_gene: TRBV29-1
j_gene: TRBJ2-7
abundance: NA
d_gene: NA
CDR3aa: CSVEVPGTQKLDEQYF
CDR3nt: TGCAGCGTTGAAGTCCCCGGGACACAAAAACTGGACGAGCAGTACTTC

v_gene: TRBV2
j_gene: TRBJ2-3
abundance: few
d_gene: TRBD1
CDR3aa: CASSGQGLDTQYF
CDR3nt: TGTGCCAGCAGCGGACAGGGGCTGGATACGCAGTATTTT

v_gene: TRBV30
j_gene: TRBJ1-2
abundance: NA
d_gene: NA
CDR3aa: CAWRYTGPGNYGYTF
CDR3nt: TGTGCCTGGCGCTATACAGGGCCGGGGAACTATGGCTACACCTTC

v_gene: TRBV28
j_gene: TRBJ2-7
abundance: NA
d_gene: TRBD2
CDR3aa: CASSYTLTLAGISYEQYF
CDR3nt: TGTGCCAGCAGCTATACCCTGACCCTAGCGGGAATCTCCTACGAGCAGTACTTC

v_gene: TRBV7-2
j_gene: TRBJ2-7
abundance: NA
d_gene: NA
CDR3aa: CASSLWDLPDEQYF
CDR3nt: TGTGCCAGCAGCTTATGGGATCTGCCGGACGAGCAGTACTTC

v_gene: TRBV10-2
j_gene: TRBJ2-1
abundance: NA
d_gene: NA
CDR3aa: CASSVTYEQFF
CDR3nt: TGCGCCAGCAGTGTGACGTATGAGCAGTTCTTC

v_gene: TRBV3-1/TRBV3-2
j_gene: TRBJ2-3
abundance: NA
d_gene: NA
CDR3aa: CASSQRGGISTDTQYF
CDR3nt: TGTGCCAGCAGCCAGAGGGGGGGGATTAGCACAGATACGCAGTATTTT

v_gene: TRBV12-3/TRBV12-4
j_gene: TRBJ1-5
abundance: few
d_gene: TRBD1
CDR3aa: CASGTGRNQPQHF
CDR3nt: TGTGCCAGCGGGACAGGGAGAAATCAGCCCCAGCATTTT

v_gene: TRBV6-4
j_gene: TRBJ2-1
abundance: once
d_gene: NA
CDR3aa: CASSAQGGDEQFF
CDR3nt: TGTGCCAGCAGTGCCCAGGGAGGCGATGAGCAGTTCTTC

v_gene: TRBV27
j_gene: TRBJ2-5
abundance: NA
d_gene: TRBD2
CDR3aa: CASSPPPGLAGLETQYF
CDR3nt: TGTGCCAGCAGTCCCCCCCCGGGACTAGCGGGATTAGAGACCCAGTACTTC

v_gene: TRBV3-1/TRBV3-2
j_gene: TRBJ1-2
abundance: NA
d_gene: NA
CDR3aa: CASSMRDITQNNTF
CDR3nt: TGTGCCAGCAGCATGCGGGACATCACGCAAAATAACACCTTC

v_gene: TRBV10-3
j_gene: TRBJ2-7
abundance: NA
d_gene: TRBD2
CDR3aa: CAISPAGASYEQYF
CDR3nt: TGTGCCATCAGCCCAGCGGGAGCATCCTACGAGCAGTACTTC

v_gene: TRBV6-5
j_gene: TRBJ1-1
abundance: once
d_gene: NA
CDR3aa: CASSPRWGTEAFF
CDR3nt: TGTGCCAGCAGCCCCCGGTGGGGCACTGAAGCTTTCTTT

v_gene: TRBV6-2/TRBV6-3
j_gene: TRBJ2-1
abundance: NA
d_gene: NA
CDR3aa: CASSQGGLYNEQFF
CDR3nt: TGTGCCAGCAGTCAAGGGGGACTGTACAATGAGCAGTTCTTC

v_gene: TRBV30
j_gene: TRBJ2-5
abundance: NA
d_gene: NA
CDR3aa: CAWSSVGGPEETQYF
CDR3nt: TGTGCCTGGAGTTCTGTGGGGGGGCCGGAGGAGACCCAGTACTTC

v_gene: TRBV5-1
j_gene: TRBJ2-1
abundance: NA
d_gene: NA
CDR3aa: CASSSWVGSYNEQFF
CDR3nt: TGCGCCAGCAGCTCCTGGGTCGGCTCGTACAATGAGCAGTTCTTC

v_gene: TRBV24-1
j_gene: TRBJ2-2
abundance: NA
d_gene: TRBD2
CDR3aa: CATSALAGVGGELFF
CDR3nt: TGTGCCACCAGTGCACTAGCGGGAGTTGGAGGGGAGCTGTTTTTT

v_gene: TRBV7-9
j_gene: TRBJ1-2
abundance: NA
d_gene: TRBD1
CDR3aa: CASSGTGVYDGYTF
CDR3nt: TGTGCCAGCAGCGGGACAGGGGTTTATGATGGCTACACCTTC

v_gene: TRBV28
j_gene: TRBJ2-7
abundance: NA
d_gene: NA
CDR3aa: CASSLSTASSYEQYF
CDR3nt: TGTGCCAGCAGTTTATCGACAGCAAGCTCCTACGAGCAGTACTTC

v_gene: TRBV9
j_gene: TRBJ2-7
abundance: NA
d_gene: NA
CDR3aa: CASCAGAKSSYEQYF
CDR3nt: TGTGCCAGCTGTGCAGGGGCGAAAAGCTCCTACGAGCAGTACTTC

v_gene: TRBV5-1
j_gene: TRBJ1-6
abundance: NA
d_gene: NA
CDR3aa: CASSLSTGQNSPLHF
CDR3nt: TGCGCCAGCAGCTTATCGACAGGACAAAATTCACCCCTCCACTTT

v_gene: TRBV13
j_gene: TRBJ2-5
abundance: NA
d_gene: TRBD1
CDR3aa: CASSYGAGGGETQYF
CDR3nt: TGTGCCAGCAGCTACGGGGCAGGGGGCGGGGAGACCCAGTACTTC

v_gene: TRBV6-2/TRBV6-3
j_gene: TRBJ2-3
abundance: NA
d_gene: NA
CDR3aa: CASSRTSLSTDTQYF
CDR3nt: TGTGCCAGCAGTCGGACGTCCCTGAGCACAGATACGCAGTATTTT

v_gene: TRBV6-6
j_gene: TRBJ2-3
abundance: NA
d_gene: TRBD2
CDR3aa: CASSSAGTSGGPQYF
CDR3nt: TGTGCCAGCAGTTCGGCCGGGACTAGCGGGGGGCCGCAGTATTTT

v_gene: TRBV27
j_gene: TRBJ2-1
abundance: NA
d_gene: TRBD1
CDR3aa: CASSFEGAQSYNEQFF
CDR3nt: TGTGCCAGCAGTTTCGAGGGGGCGCAATCCTACAATGAGCAGTTCTTC

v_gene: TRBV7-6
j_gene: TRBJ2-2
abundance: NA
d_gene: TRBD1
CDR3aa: CASSPGTARGTGELFF
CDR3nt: TGTGCCAGCAGCCCTGGGACAGCCCGTGGCACCGGGGAGCTGTTTTTT

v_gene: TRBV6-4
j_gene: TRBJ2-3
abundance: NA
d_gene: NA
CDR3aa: CASSPSVLDTQYF
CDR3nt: TGTGCCAGCAGCCCTAGCGTACTGGATACGCAGTATTTT

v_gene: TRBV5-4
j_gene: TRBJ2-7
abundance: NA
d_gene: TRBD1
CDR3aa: CASTRAGGKYEQYF
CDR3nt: TGTGCCAGCACCCGGGCAGGGGGCAAGTACGAGCAGTACTTC

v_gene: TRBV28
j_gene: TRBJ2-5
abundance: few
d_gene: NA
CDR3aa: CASSPRSAGLETQYF
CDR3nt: TGTGCCAGCAGTCCCCGGTCTGCGGGGCTGGAGACCCAGTACTTC

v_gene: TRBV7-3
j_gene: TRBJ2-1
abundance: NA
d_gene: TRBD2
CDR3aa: CASSSQGLAGKNEQFF
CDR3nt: TGTGCCAGCAGCTCCCAGGGACTAGCGGGAAAAAATGAGCAGTTCTTC

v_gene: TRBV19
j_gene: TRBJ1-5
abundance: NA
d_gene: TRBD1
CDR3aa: CASSIPGQGGQPQHF
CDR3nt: TGTGCCAGTAGTATTCCGGGACAGGGAGGTCAGCCCCAGCATTTT

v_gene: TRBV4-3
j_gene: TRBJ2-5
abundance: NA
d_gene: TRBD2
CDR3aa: CASSLNLAASGRVYQETQYF
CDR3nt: TGCGCCAGCAGCCTCAATTTAGCGGCTAGCGGGAGGGTGTACCAAGAGACCCAGTACTTC

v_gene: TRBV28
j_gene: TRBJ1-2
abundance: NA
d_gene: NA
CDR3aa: CASRTSHGMRGYTF
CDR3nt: TGTGCCAGCAGGACCAGTCACGGAATGAGGGGCTACACCTTC

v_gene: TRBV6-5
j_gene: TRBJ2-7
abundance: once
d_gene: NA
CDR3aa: CASSYSRAYEQYF
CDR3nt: TGTGCCAGCAGTTATTCCAGGGCGTACGAGCAGTACTTC

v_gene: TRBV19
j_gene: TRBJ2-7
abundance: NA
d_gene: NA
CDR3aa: CASSIPGYEQYF
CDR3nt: TGTGCCAGTAGTATCCCGGGTTACGAGCAGTACTTC

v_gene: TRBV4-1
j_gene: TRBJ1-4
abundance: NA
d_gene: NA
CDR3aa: CASRGFGAEKLFF
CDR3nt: TGCGCCAGCAGGGGATTCGGGGCAGAAAAACTGTTTTTT